This T cell receptor (beta chain) was identified in a study of blood T cell repertoires in COVID-19. Overall study context: Samples came from the United States, Italy and Spain, spanning acute and convalescent COVID-19. PBMCs, B-cell-depleted T cells, or T cells provided the cDNA or gDNA that made up the material.

The V and J ends lost 0 bases and 5 bases, in that order; junction bases with no gene match: 9. Germline-derived CDR1 and CDR2 are MNHNS and SASEGT. This CDR3 has 17 amino acids. Method: immunoSEQ multiplex PCR; TCRdb's copy keeps in-frame clones and lacks some. The sample has 80,000 to 130,000 clones, just under 95% seen once. V is TRBV6-1 and J is TRBJ1-5; 8 positions agree with TRBD1. This TCR derives from a man in his 70s with acute or convalescent COVID-19. The sequencing input was peripheral blood. CDR3 loop: CASSEALGTGRDQPQHF. CDR3 in DNA: TGTGCCAGCAGTGAAGCTCTAGGGACAGGTAGGGATCAGCCCCAGCATTTT.